Included here is one T cell receptor (beta chain) sequence, with context. Its antigen is undetermined. This entry comes from a study of a mutant IDH1 vaccine in newly diagnosed glioma. Overall study: Initiation of the vaccine course occurred 4-6 weeks after radiotherapy alone, or alongside temozolomide cycles. General study points: Pseudoprogression looked unconnected to shifts in top peripheral T cell clonotypes.

Time point indicated: week 23, last vaccination. Each vaccine dose was 300 ug of mutant IDH1 20-mer peptide, with topical imiquimod. Newly diagnosed WHO grade 3 or 4 IDH1-mutant, ATRX-lost astrocytomas were identified in the donors. The CDR3 runs 15 residues. Losses at the gene ends were 3 bases for V and 8 bases for J; bases not matched to a gene: 7. CDR1 and CDR2 (germline): SGHVS, FNYEAQ. This table comes from immunoSEQ multiplex PCR, and its TCRdb copy is limited to in-frame clones, with some not included. The sample holds approximately 39,000 clones, roughly 79% seen once. Sample: PBMCs, taken from a glioma patient whose treatment included an IDH1 peptide vaccine. The sequence derives from a man aged 35 to 55 with glioma. The V and J genes are TRBV7-6 and TRBJ2-1, with 10 bases fitting TRBD2. CDR3 amino acids: CASSFGSGRADEQFF. Here the CDR3 DNA reads TGTGCCAGCAGCTTTGGGAGCGGGAGGGCCGATGAGCAGTTCTTC.